This TCR beta chain originates from a study of blood T cell repertoires in COVID-19. For the study at large: Both acute and convalescent COVID-19 samples were obtained from the United States, Italy and Spain. T cells, B-cell-depleted T cells, or PBMCs provided the cDNA or gDNA that served as material.

The table came from immunoSEQ multiplex PCR; TCRdb's copy has only in-frame clones and leaves some out. This sample has 180,000 or so clones, with approximately 79% found just once. The ends were cut back, 2 bases at V and 10 bases at J, with 15 bases in the middle. From germline, CDR1 is SGHDN and CDR2 FVKESK. The CDR3 runs 14 residues. The chain couples TRBV14 to TRBJ2-1, with D possibly TRBD1 on 6 matching bases. The receptor's source is a man aged 50-59 years who had recovered from COVID-19. Sample: peripheral blood. CDR3 nucleotide sequence: TGTGCCAGCAGCCAATACAATCAGGGGTTAGAGCAGTTCTTC. Amino acid sequence: CASSQYNQGLEQFF.